This TCR beta chain stems from a study of T cell repertoires in cytomegalovirus infection. Study context: CMV epitopes, recently identified HLA-C-restricted and well-studied HLA-B-restricted, were used.

Worth noting for this clonotype: Its antigen is currently unknown.

TCRdb ran MiXCR on the reads and lists one entry per CDR3 protein. The repertoire holds approximately 910,000 distinct CDR3 sequences, with approximately 33% as singletons. Per the germline V gene, CDR1 is SGHRS and CDR2 is YFSETQ. V shed 7 bases and J shed 2 bases, with 15 bases lying between them. The CDR3 length is 15 residues. Source: cultured CD8+ T cells from PBMCs, taken from culture after CMV antigen stimulation. This TCR was recovered from a human donor in good health (CMV status not recorded). Some clones in this sample may be carry-over from other donors' samples. V and J are TRBV5-1 and TRBJ2-2; D gene ambiguous. DNA for the CDR3: TGCGCCAGCTGCTATATGGGCCGAAACACCGGGGAGCTGTTTTTT. Amino acid sequence: CASCYMGRNTGELFF.